This TCR beta chain was profiled in a study of cytomegalovirus exposure and HLA in healthy donors. Study-level results: Reports state that TCR beta sequences accurately predicted most subjects' HLA-A and HLA-B alleles.

This CDR3 region has 14 residues. Germline CDR1 is SGHDT and CDR2 is YYEEEE. J gave up 2 bases and V 5 bases, and 4 bases lay outside the gene matches. The PCR employed 60 Vbeta primers together with 13 Jbeta primers. Assay: immunoSEQ multiplex PCR; the TCRdb copy retains only in-frame clones and omits some. The table lists around 100,000 clones, approximately 70% of them singletons. This clone was detected only a few times. Antigen specificity is unknown. The TCR originated in a young woman in good health and CMV-seronegative. The rearrangement joins TRBV5-6 to TRBJ1-3, with TRBD1 matching 7 bases. The sample was PBMCs. CDR3 coding DNA: TGTGCCAGCAGTGCCGACAGGGCTGGAAACACCATATATTTT. Translation: CASSADRAGNTIYF.